Sequencing of this TCR beta chain was carried out in a study of cytomegalovirus exposure and HLA in healthy donors (dated by TCRdb to 2016 to 2017). With respect to the entire study: According to a later analysis, one platform produced both the 100 to 150 validation repertoires and the roughly 660 repertoires of the first cohort. To predict cytomegalovirus infection status, the study combined high-throughput TCR immunosequencing, statistical association of individual TCRs with disease status, and machine learning. The study was designed to test whether signatures of past pathogen exposure could be identified by cataloging public T cell receptors. In addition to the first cohort of 666 subjects, a separate validation cohort of 130 or so different subjects was used.

Overall study outcomes, separate from this receptor: Three of the identified cytomegalovirus-associated TCR beta chains were confirmed in vitro to be specific for cytomegalovirus antigens. In the study, around 150 TCR beta chains were listed as associated with cytomegalovirus. The classifier was reported to diagnose cytomegalovirus status with high specificity and sensitivity in both the original cohort and the validation cohort. Most TCR sequences were observed very rarely across donors, whereas some public TCRs were present in many individuals. According to the authors, the approach could potentially be generalized to other disease states and immunological phenotypes. In a later analysis, TCRs clustered in the first cohort were found to also tend to co-occur in the 110 or so validation repertoires, with approximately 93% of cluster scores above 0. All 120 or so repertoires were used to score co-occurrence in the validation cohort in a later analysis, because that analysis had no HLA typing for the cohort.

About this clone: This receptor's antigen is unknown. There are no base qualities to consult, and no much larger clone falls within one base.

The donors were included in the validation cohort of over a hundred subjects, a group kept apart from the approximately 700-subject first cohort. Libraries came from the immunoSEQ multiplex PCR assay. On the study's bioinformatics: To diagnose cytomegalovirus status from the catalog of TCR beta chain sequences, a statistical classification framework was built. In its TCRdb copy, this immuneACCESS table keeps in-frame sequences only and misses some clones. Where compared with another copy, unresolved V genes explain less than half of these, and the others have no known cause. V and J calls and clone size come straight from that table; D and trimming were deduced from the DNA. The sample has tens of thousands of clones on record, roughly 94% of them singletons. 2% to 2.5% of the sample is taken by the ten largest. The CDR3 goes from the cysteine to the phenylalanine over 15 residues. CDR3 DNA only is kept here, 45 bases in frame from base 1. V loses 6 bases at its end and J loses 0 bases; junction bases beyond the gene matches: 8. The germline V gene encodes CDR1 SQVTM and CDR2 ANQGSEA.

The sequence is built from TRBV29-1 and TRBJ1-1; 9 central bases correspond to TRBD1. The receptor was derived from a man between 18 and 35 years old in good health and CMV-seronegative. The sequenced sample was PBMCs. The CDR3 reads as follows: CSVGTGSIMNTEAFF. The DNA sequence reads TGCAGCGTCGGGACAGGGAGCATTATGAACACTGAAGCTTTCTTT.